The TCR beta chain under discussion was sequenced for a study of blood T cell repertoires in COVID-19. On the study more broadly: Spain, Italy and the United States supplied samples that represented acute and convalescent COVID-19.

The CDR3 sequence is 16 residues long. Per germline, CDR1 LGHNA and CDR2 YSLEER. The V end was cut by 1 base, the J end by 0 bases, with 9 bases between. Per the study methods: It was from reference gene primer amplification that nucleated cell counts were estimated. Generated by immunoSEQ multiplex PCR, the TCRdb table keeps only in-frame clones and is missing some. The V and J calls and the clone size are those of that table, but D and trimming were determined from the DNA. The table records about 230,000 clones, approximately 80% of them present only once. The sequence was collected from a man aged 35 to 55 with acute or convalescent COVID-19. The V call is TRBV4-3, the J call TRBJ2-2; D is perhaps TRBD1 (6 bases). Specimen: peripheral blood. CDR3 DNA sequence: TGCGCCAGCAGCCAAGGCGGACAGCCGAACACCGGGGAGCTGTTTTTT. Amino acid sequence: CASSQGGQPNTGELFF.